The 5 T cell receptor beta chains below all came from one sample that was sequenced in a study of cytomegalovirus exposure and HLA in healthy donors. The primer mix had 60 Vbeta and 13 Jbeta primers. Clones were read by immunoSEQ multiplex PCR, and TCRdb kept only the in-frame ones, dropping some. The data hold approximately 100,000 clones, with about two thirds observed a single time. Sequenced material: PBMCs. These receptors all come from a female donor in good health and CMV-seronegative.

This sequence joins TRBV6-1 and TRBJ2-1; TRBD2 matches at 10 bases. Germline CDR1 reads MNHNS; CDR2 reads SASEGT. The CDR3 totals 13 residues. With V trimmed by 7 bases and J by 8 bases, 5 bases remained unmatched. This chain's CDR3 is CASTPSGSYEQFF. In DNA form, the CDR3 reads TGTGCCAGCACTCCTAGCGGGAGCTATGAGCAGTTCTTC.

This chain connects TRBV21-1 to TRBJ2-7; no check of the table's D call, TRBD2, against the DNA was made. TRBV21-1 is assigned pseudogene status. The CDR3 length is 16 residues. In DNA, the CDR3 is TGTGCCAGCCCCTTAAGACCGGGACTTGGTCCCTACGAGCAGTACTTC. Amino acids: CASPLRPGLGPYEQYF.

CDR3 DNA: TGTGCCAGCAGCCGCGACAGGGTCCAAAATCAGCCCCAGCATTTT. It specifies CASSRDRVQNQPQHF. V is TRBV7-8 and J is TRBJ1-5; 7 bases align to TRBD1. Germline V CDR1 and CDR2: SGHVS, FQNEAQ. CDR3 length: 15 residues. Losses at the gene ends were 5 bases for V and 4 bases for J; bases not matched to a gene: 8.

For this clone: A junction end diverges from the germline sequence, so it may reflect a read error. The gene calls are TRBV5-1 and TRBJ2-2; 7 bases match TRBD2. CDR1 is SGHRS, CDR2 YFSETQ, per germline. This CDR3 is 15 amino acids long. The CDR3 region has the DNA TGCGCCAGCAGCCGTGGGGGGGTGAACGCCGGGGAGCTGTTTTTT. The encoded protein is CASSRGGVNAGELFF.

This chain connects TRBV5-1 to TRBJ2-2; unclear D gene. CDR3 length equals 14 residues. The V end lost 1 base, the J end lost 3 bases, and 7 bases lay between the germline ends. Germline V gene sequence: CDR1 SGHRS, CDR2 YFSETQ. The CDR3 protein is CASSLNRDTGELFF. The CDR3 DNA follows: TGCGCCAGCAGCTTGAACAGAGACACCGGGGAGCTGTTTTTT.